This TCR beta chain originates from a study of blood T cell repertoires in COVID-19. Libraries were prepared by immunoSEQ multiplex PCR; TCRdb keeps only in-frame clonotypes and omits some of them. The sample shows about 150,000 clones, around 83% of them seen only once. Germline V gene lookup returns CDR1 MNHEY and CDR2 SVGAGI. With 6 bases removed from V and 4 bases from J, the gap between germline ends came to 10 bases. The CDR3 is 14 amino acids. This clone was seen once. The J gene is TRBJ1-6, the V gene TRBV6-5, with D unresolved. Sequenced input: peripheral blood. The sequence was obtained from a woman aged 55 to 70 with COVID-19, enrolled during active disease. The CDR3 DNA reads TGTGCCAGCAGCCGATCAGATTATAATTCACCCCTCCACTTT. It yields the protein CASSRSDYNSPLHF.